The subject of this entry is one T cell receptor beta chain. Its antigen remains unidentified. The sample is drawn from a study of cytomegalovirus exposure and HLA in healthy donors (TCRdb year 2017). Describing the broader study: According to an earlier analysis of a few hundred of the donors, 150 million to 200 million T cells yielded 95 million to 140 million unique TCR beta sequences and more than 250 Gb of sequence data. An early release that covered about 600 HLA-typed donors contained approximately 300 gigabases of sequencing data and around 80 million unique TCR sequences. Among the roughly 400 genotyped donors, about 85% belonged to the genetic ancestry cluster associated with self-reported Caucasian donors. The study was designed to test whether signatures of past pathogen exposure could be identified by cataloging public T cell receptors. The study used immunosequencing to profile the T cell repertoires of approximately 690 subjects and linked those repertoires to cytomegalovirus serostatus. A separate validation cohort of 100 to 150 different subjects was used in addition to the roughly 620-subject first cohort. The study combined high-throughput TCR immunosequencing, statistical association of individual TCRs with disease status, and machine learning to predict cytomegalovirus infection status. A later analysis re-analyzed previously published TCR beta repertoires from approximately 670 donors and added high-resolution HLA genotyping to study TCR occurrence patterns. In the later analysis, no new phenotypic data were used to find candidate immune exposures; instead, reliance was placed on TCR beta sequences and their occurrence across donors. An earlier analysis of 500 to 750 of the donors applied high-throughput TCR beta sequencing to assess whether each TCR beta V gene segment acted as functional or pseudogenic. Donor age, sex, ethnicity and CMV serostatus were compiled alongside the repertoire data. A later genetic analysis used genome-wide SNP genotypes for about three fifths of the 666 donors, treating that subset as a discovery cohort. Every repertoire in the discovery cohort had been generated on one and the same sequencing platform. HLA typing included class I and class II loci at four-digit resolution. Typing coverage varied by locus: 629-630 donors for A, B, C, DRB1 and DQB1; around 560 for DQA1; around 610 for DPA1; roughly 470 for DPB1. Because of strong linkage in the cohort, roughly five DR-DQ haplotypes were treated as single units for association and clustering. On average, roughly 250,000 unique TCR beta nucleotide sequences were sequenced per donor among 398 genotyped donors of the cohort, with roughly 18% of those sequences being non-productive.

The cohort was made up of several hundred healthy bone marrow donors. All cohort members were sampled while nominally healthy, although unrecorded immune exposures were likely present. The donor was CMV seronegative and belonged to the group of 320 or so seronegative cohort members. Each donor provided a peripheral blood sample, and peripheral blood mononuclear cells were used for TCR beta sequencing. The Qiagen DNeasy Blood Extraction Kit was used to extract genomic DNA from the blood cell samples. After removal of 7 bases from V and 7 bases from J, the junction retains 8 bases not matched to a gene. Reading from cysteine to phenylalanine, the CDR3 counts 14 amino acids. The DNA shown is the 42-base CDR3, in frame from base 1. For CDR1 and CDR2, the germline V gene lists MNHNS and SASEGT. What the study reported, not specific to this receptor: Fewer than 20 rarely observed V segments, including chromosome 9 orphons, were excluded from the earlier analysis of approximately 500 of the donors because counts were too low. Roughly uniform sequencing depth across donors was assumed in presence/absence analyses, although this assumption may not hold. Correlated functional status among segregating V segments might reflect linkage disequilibrium, but an unknown experimental factor could not be ruled out. When HLA alleles, especially DR and DQ, strongly co-occurred, attributing TCR associations to individual alleles was difficult. In a later analysis, most CMV-associated TCR beta chains were found to appear HLA-restricted, with HLA associations seemingly driven largely by CMV exposure. According to a later analysis, TCR association rates differed among HLA loci, with DRB1 alleles showing the most associated TCRs and HLA-C alleles showing the fewest. A cluster of highly shared sequence variants was judged likely to be a technical artifact of the sequencing pipeline. According to a later analysis, parvovirus B19, influenza, CMV and Epstein-Barr virus appeared linked to several top co-occurrence clusters. V-gene and J-gene trimming of TCR beta chains was associated with a missense DCLRE1C variant in a later genetic analysis, and the association was replicated in an independent cohort. In a later genetic analysis, fewer N-insertions in productive TCRs were reported among donors in an Asian-associated ancestry cluster than the roughly 700-donor mean. According to the authors, the approach could potentially be generalized to other disease states and immunological phenotypes. A few of the identified cytomegalovirus-associated TCR beta chains were confirmed in vitro to be specific for cytomegalovirus antigens. The classifier was reported to diagnose cytomegalovirus status with high specificity and sensitivity in both the original cohort and the validation cohort. In a later analysis, over 15,000 TCR beta sequences were associated with specific HLA alleles at a false discovery rate of 0.05. Because HLA typing was unavailable for some donors at each locus, only the typed subset was used in association tests. The cohort was sequenced for TCR beta chains only, and without alpha or paired-chain data the features that could be detected were limited. Some IMGT-functional V segments, including TRBV6-2 and TRBV6-3, could not be distinguished by the 87-base-pair reads and were therefore excluded. Most TCR sequences were observed very rarely across donors, whereas some public TCRs were present in many individuals. Immune exposure information for the cohort was limited to CMV serostatus. An earlier analysis of approximately 570 of the donors showed that most TCR beta V segments appeared in productive rearrangements either about 87% or about 30% of the time, which broadly matched IMGT annotations. The study listed 150 to 200 TCR beta chains as associated with cytomegalovirus. Compared with equally common non-associated chains, HLA-associated TCR beta chains in a later analysis were more clonally expanded and had lower generation probabilities. A further reported finding was that TCR beta sequences accurately predicted the HLA-A and HLA-B alleles for most subjects in the first cohort.

The library was made by the immunoSEQ multiplex PCR assay. A mixture of 60 forward primers for TCR Vbeta segments and 13 reverse primers for TCR Jbeta segments was used in the multiplex PCR. Amplification of the CDR3 region of rearranged TCR beta genes was performed with a multiplex PCR assay on genomic DNA. On the Illumina HiSeq System, the amplified TCR beta libraries were sequenced as 87-base-pair reads. The study's own analysis went as follows. A later analysis counted about 82 million unique TCR beta chains across the 700 or so repertoires, and 9.5 million to 11 million of these chains were shared by at least two donors. To remove PCR and sequencing errors, raw reads were error-corrected and collapsed into unique sequences using a nearest-neighbor algorithm that merged closely related sequences. Alignment of CDR3 sequences to IMGT reference sequences was used to assign V, D and J gene segments. For a sequence to be retained, a match of at least six nucleotides was required to both a V gene segment and a J gene segment. Rearrangements were classified as productive when the CDR3 lacked stop codons and remained in frame with V and J, and all other rearrangements were classified as non-productive. Following IMGT convention, CDR3 was defined as the stretch from the second conserved V-encoded cysteine to the conserved J-encoded phenylalanine. The earlier analysis of about 500 of the donors excluded sequences that lacked an unambiguous match to a single V gene segment. In an earlier analysis of some 590 of the donors, V segments were called functional above 56.7% productive rearrangements and were called segregating when the between-donor standard deviation exceeded 5%. A statistical classification framework was built to diagnose cytomegalovirus status from the catalog of TCR beta chain sequences. V and J gene assignment, in a later analysis, came from comparing TCR nucleotide sequences with IMGT/GENE-DB human TR gene sequences. Using the TCRdist pipeline, a later analysis assigned CDR3 sequences along with most-parsimonious VDJ recombination scenarios. A later analysis defined each TCR beta chain by its CDR3 amino acid sequence plus V-gene family, and excluded reads lacking a unique V-gene family. To address suspected cross-contamination and a sequencing artifact, a later analysis removed some 620 highly shared, low-generation-probability nucleotide sequences. For each public chain, a later analysis derived a clonal expansion index from normalized ranks of inferred template counts within each repertoire. In a later analysis, generation probabilities were computed using a VDJ recombination model fitted to out-of-frame rearrangements, and the results were checked against IGoR. A later analysis scored TCR-TCR, TCR-HLA and TCR-CMV co-occurrence with hypergeometric tests, applying a repertoire-size bias correction to TCR pairs. To estimate false discovery rates, a later analysis permuted the HLA or CMV assignments 20 times. In a later analysis, co-occurring TCRs were grouped using DBSCAN, and TCRdist sequence similarity was added for clustering within HLA-allele-positive subsets. Co-occurrence clustering excluded repertoires with fewer than 30,000 or more than 120,000 public chains, plus five with anomalous nucleotide sharing. TCRdb mirrors the immuneACCESS table, restricted to in-frame sequences. Some clones are absent from its copies; in checked studies, under half trace to an unresolved V gene, and the reason for the others is unknown. From that table come the V and J calls and clone size; the DNA was used to work out D and trimming. This sample's table carries around 140,000 clones. 0.96% of the sample rests with the top ten.

The source of this sequence is a male donor in good health and CMV-seronegative. Recombination linked TRBV6-1 to TRBJ2-1, with 9 central nucleotides matching TRBD2. Sequencing input: PBMCs. The nucleotide sequence reads as follows: TGTGCCAGCAAGGATAGCGGGAGAGGTAATGAGCAGTTCTTC. Its coded protein is CASKDSGRGNEQFF.